This TCR beta chain emerged from a study of shared clonotypes between healthy human individuals. In the case of this clone: Its antigen is undetermined.

A deep-level run was used for the assay. Genomic DNA of each subset was evenly split across several immunoSEQ plates. The method was immunoSEQ multiplex PCR; TCRdb's version includes in-frame clones alone and lacks a portion of them. There are over 400,000 clones in the sample; 95% to 97% occur only once, and around 0.066% lies in the top ten. Study results and caveats: A limitation of the genetic and exposure-history diversity represented arose from few donors.

CDR3 length: 14 amino acids. Germline V gene data show CDR1 as MNHNS and CDR2 as SASEGT. Trimming pared 3 bases from V and 1 base from J, leaving 8 bases between. Sequenced input: naive CD4+ T cells sorted from blood. The subset denotes: CD45RA+ positively selected. This TCR came from a woman aged 30 to 39 in good health. The chain links TRBV6-1 to TRBJ2-3, with D unclear. The CDR3 loop is CASSDSQGTDTQYF. The CDR3 coding sequence is TGTGCCAGCAGTGACAGCCAGGGCACAGATACGCAGTATTTT.